What follows describes a single TCR beta chain. Its antigen specificity is not known. Nothing much larger sits one base from this clone, and base qualities are not available. Preparation of the library involved the immunoSEQ multiplex PCR assay. The original methods were these. To diagnose cytomegalovirus status from the catalog of TCR beta chain sequences, a statistical classification framework was built. TCRdb mirrors the immuneACCESS table, restricted to in-frame sequences. Some clones are absent from its copies; in checked studies, under half trace to an unresolved V gene, and the reason for the others is unknown. The V and J calls and clone size were taken over from that table, and D and trimming were inferred from the DNA. This sample holds about 250,000 clones; roughly 87% were observed only once. The ten largest clonotypes hold more than 10% of the sample. Separate from the roughly 650-subject first cohort, the validation cohort of around 130 subjects was the group to which the donors belonged.

The germline V gene (reference sequence) sets CDR1 to SEHNR and CDR2 to FQNEAQ. Here V drops 5 bases and J drops 4 bases, and the junction holds 2 bases not matched to any gene. The CDR3 has 14 amino acids, counting the end cysteine and phenylalanine. The only DNA kept is the CDR3, 42 bases in frame from the first base. The data were obtained in a study of cytomegalovirus exposure and HLA in healthy donors (dated by TCRdb to between 2016 and 2019). With respect to the entire study: The 666 repertoires of the first cohort and the roughly 110 validation repertoires were produced on the same platform, according to a later analysis. High-throughput TCR immunosequencing, statistical association of individual TCRs with disease status, and machine learning were combined to predict cytomegalovirus infection status. A separate validation cohort of more than 100 different subjects was used in addition to the roughly 670-subject first cohort. The study aimed to test whether cataloging public T cell receptors could reveal signatures of past pathogen exposure.

What the study reported, not specific to this receptor: Across donors, most TCR sequences were observed very rarely, whereas some public TCRs were present in many individuals. In the study, approximately 160 TCR beta chains were listed as associated with cytomegalovirus. According to the authors, the approach could potentially be generalized to other disease states and immunological phenotypes. A later analysis lacked HLA typing for the validation cohort, so it scored co-occurrence in that cohort across all 130 or so repertoires. Subsequent analysis determined that TCRs grouped into clusters in the first cohort also showed a tendency toward co-occurrence across the roughly 110 validation repertoires, and 90% to 95% of cluster scores exceeded 0. In vitro tests confirmed that three of the cytomegalovirus-associated TCR beta chains recognize cytomegalovirus antigens. In both the original and validation cohorts, the classifier was reported to diagnose cytomegalovirus status with high specificity and sensitivity.

The sequence came from a man aged 18-30 years in good health and CMV-seropositive. Sequenced input: PBMCs. The rearranged chain carries TRBV7-9 and TRBJ2-3, with 11 bases in between that match TRBD2. The bases read TGTGCCAGCAGCAAGGGACTAGCGGCAGATACGCAGTATTTT. It encodes CASSKGLAADTQYF.